The 11 T cell receptor beta chains given below trace back to one sample, sequenced in a study of cytomegalovirus exposure and HLA in healthy donors. Primers: 60 Vbeta forward and 13 Jbeta reverse. Generated by immunoSEQ multiplex PCR, the TCRdb table keeps only in-frame clones and is missing some. The sample yields some 170,000 clones, roughly four fifths seen once. Sequencing was carried out using PBMCs. The source of these receptors is a woman in her 40s in good health and CMV-seronegative.

The chain employs TRBV7-9 and TRBJ1-1, with 8 bases that match TRBD1. The CDR3 extends over 15 amino acids. The junction had 16 bases not matched to a gene; V was cut back by 5 bases and J by 11 bases. Per the germline V gene, CDR1 is SEHNR and CDR2 is FQNEAQ (reference sequence). This CDR3 is CASSQGAGRGGRAFF. The CDR3 coding sequence is TGTGCCAGCAGCCAGGGGGCCGGGCGGGGCGGGCGGGCTTTCTTT.

This chain connects TRBV7-9 to TRBJ2-5; perhaps TRBD2 as D (6 bases). Trimming took 8 bases from V and 5 from J, leaving 15 bases between them. Per the germline V gene, CDR1 is SEHNR and CDR2 is FQNEAQ (reference sequence). This CDR3 spans 13 amino acids. CDR3 protein: CASSGGAGETQYF. CDR3 sequence (DNA): TGTGCCAGCTCGGGTGGGGCGGGGGAGACCCAGTACTTC.

This chain uses TRBV15 with TRBJ2-6; a weak D match, TRBD2 (6 bases). Germline CDR1 LNHNV, CDR2 YYDKDF (reference sequence). The V gene lost 0 bases and the J gene lost 3 bases, with 12 bases spanning the gap. CDR3 length equals 17 residues. CDR3 nucleotides: TGTGCCACCAGCAGAGATCTGGGAGGAGGTGGGGCCAACGTCCTGACTTTC. This encodes CATSRDLGGGGANVLTF.

The rearrangement joins TRBV13 to TRBJ2-3, with D unclear. The ends were cut back, 0 bases at V and 2 bases at J, with 12 bases in the middle. Germline lookup yields CDR1 PRHDT and CDR2 FYEKMQ (reference sequence). The CDR3 sequence is 16 residues long. CDR3 DNA sequence: TGTGCCAGCAGCTTAGGCCAGTTGGAGCTCACAGATACGCAGTATTTT. Amino acid sequence: CASSLGQLELTDTQYF. Full variable domain (missing parts from reference TRBV13 and TRBJ2-3): AAGVIQSPRHLIKEKRETATLKCYPIPRHDTVYWYQQGPGQDPQFLISFYEKMQSDKGSIPDRFSAQQFSDYHSELNMSSLELGDSALYFCASSLGQLELTDTQYFGPGTRLTVL.

This chain uses TRBV28 with TRBJ1-5, with 7 bases lining up with TRBD1. CDR1 is MDHEN, CDR2 SYDVKM, per germline. V trimming: 5 bases; J trimming: 3 bases; junction bases outside the gene matches: 4. This CDR3 spans 14 amino acids. The CDR3: CASSPGTVNQPQHF. For the CDR3, the DNA is TGTGCCAGCAGTCCCGGGACAGTCAATCAGCCCCAGCATTTT.

This clone was picked up a small number of times. CDR3 DNA: TGTGCCATCAGTGAGTCGCGGCAGGGAGGTGATTCACCCCTCCACTTT. It translates to CAISESRQGGDSPLHF. The V call is TRBV10-3, the J call TRBJ1-6; possible D gene TRBD1, 5 bases. Per the germline V gene, CDR1 is ENHRY and CDR2 is SYGVKD. V lost 0 bases and J lost 8, with 14 bases in between. This CDR3 comprises 16 residues.

This chain links TRBV4-1 with TRBJ1-2; the match to TRBD1 covers 8 bases. The V segment lost 3 bases and the J segment 8 bases; nucleotides outside the gene matches: 11. The CDR3 consists of 15 residues. The germline V gene has CDR1 MGHRA and CDR2 YSYEKL. As DNA, the CDR3 is TGCGCCAGCAGCCACCCGGGGACAGGTTGGGAAGGCTACACCTTC. Protein: CASSHPGTGWEGYTF.

The chain employs TRBV28 and TRBJ2-3; a possible D gene is TRBD1 (6 bases). The ends were cut back, 6 bases at V and 2 bases at J, with 9 bases in the middle. CDR3 length: 13 residues. Germline V gene lookup returns CDR1 MDHEN and CDR2 SYDVKM. The CDR3 region is CASRRQVTDTQYF. DNA for the CDR3: TGTGCCAGCAGGAGACAGGTCACAGATACGCAGTATTTT.

This clone was observed a handful of times. The genes are TRBV28 and TRBJ1-2; no clear D gene. This CDR3 is built from 13 residues. CDR1 is MDHEN and CDR2 is SYDVKM in the germline V gene. Trimming took 5 bases from V and 4 from J, leaving 11 bases between them. CDR3 amino acids: CASSPTPIYGYTF. The CDR3 DNA is TGTGCCAGCAGTCCGACACCTATCTATGGCTACACCTTC.

This sequence joins TRBV15 and TRBJ2-7; 8 bases fit TRBD1. Germline loops: CDR1 LNHNV, CDR2 YYDKDF (reference sequence). The J segment lost 5 bases and the V segment lost 1 base, leaving 4 bases of the junction unmatched. The CDR3 has 14 amino acids. CDR3 nucleotides: TGTGCCACCAGCAGAGGGCAGGGGGCCGACGAGCAGTACTTC. Protein: CATSRGQGADEQYF.

This clone turned up a few times. The rearrangement joins TRBV29-1 to TRBJ2-7; D unclear. The CDR3 totals 12 residues. Between the trimmed V and J ends, which lost 3 bases and 5 bases, there was a span of 11 bases. Germline V lookup: CDR1 SQVTM, CDR2 ANQGSEA. As DNA, the CDR3 is TGCAGCGTTGAGGAAGGCGAGGACGAGCAGTACTTC. Its translation is CSVEEGEDEQYF.